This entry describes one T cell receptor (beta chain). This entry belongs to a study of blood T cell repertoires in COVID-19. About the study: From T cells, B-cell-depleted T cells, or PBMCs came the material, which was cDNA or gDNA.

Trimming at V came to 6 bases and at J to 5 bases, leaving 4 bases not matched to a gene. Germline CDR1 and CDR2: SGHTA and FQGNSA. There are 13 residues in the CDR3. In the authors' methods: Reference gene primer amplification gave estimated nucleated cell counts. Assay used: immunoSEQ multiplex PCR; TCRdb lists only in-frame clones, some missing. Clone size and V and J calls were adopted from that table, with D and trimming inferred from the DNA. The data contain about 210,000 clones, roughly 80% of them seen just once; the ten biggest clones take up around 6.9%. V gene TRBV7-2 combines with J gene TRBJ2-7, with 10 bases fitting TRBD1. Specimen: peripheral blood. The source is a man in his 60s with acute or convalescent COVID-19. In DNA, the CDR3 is TGTGCCAGCAGACGACAGGGGGCTCACGAGCAGTACTTC. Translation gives CASRRQGAHEQYF.